Below, 22 T cell receptor beta chains from the same sample are listed, as sequenced in a study of T-cell memory formation after mild COVID-19 (dated by TCRdb to about 2021). Receptors were amplified or captured by 5' RACE. The run used an Illumina NovaSeq 6000. TCRdb reprocessing: public reads trimmed at Q25 with fastp, clones called with MiXCR, in-frame beta chains kept. Under each unique CDR3 protein, matching rows form one entry showing the most common genes and DNA. In all, the sample holds some 350,000 distinct CDR3 sequences, and 15% of those were seen once. The top ten hold about a fifth of the sample. The source material was PBMCs or a T cell subset sorted from them (not recorded which). These receptors came from a man between 18 and 35 years old who had mild COVID-19 (a few samples of this study predate the infection). The sample titles of this study are shuffled in the database, so cell type and time point are left out; the donor was told from shared clones.

The chain recombines TRBV7-6 with TRBJ2-2; 9 bases are a match to TRBD2. Germline CDR1 reads SGHVS; CDR2 reads FNYEAQ. CDR3 length: 19 amino acids. The ends lost 4 bases at V and 0 bases at J; junction bases unmatched: 12. The CDR3 region is CASSSPPAGTSSNTGELFF. Written as DNA, the CDR3 is TGTGCCAGCAGCTCCCCCCCTGCCGGGACTAGCTCGAACACCGGGGAGCTGTTTTTT.

The chain has TRBV28 and TRBJ1-1; D may be TRBD1 (6 bases). The CDR3 has 13 residues. Germline V gives CDR1 MDHEN, CDR2 SYDVKM. The germline V and J ends were trimmed by 3 bases and 8 bases, with 13 bases remaining between them. The CDR3 nucleotides read TGTGCCAGCAGTTTCGCAGGGGCGGAAGAAGCTTTCTTT. It is translated as CASSFAGAEEAFF. Full variable domain (missing parts from reference TRBV28 and TRBJ1-1): DVKVTQSSRYLVKRTGEKVFLECVQDMDHENMFWYRQDPGLGLRLIYFSYDVKMKEKGDIPEGYSVSREKKERFSLILESASTNQTSMYLCASSFAGAEEAFFGQGTRLTVV.

The V and J genes are TRBV5-1 and TRBJ2-5, with 11 bases identical to TRBD1. The germline gives CDR1 SGHRS, CDR2 YFSETQ. After removal of 0 bases from V and 2 bases from J, the junction contained 0 bases not matched to a gene. CDR3 length: 15 amino acids. The CDR3 loop is CASSLGDRGQETQYF. In DNA form, the CDR3 reads TGCGCCAGCAGCTTGGGGGACAGGGGGCAAGAGACCCAGTACTTC. Filled out from reference TRBV5-1 and TRBJ2-5, the complete variable domain reads KAGVTQTPRYLIKTRGQQVTLSCSPISGHRSVSWYQQTPGQGLQFLFEYFSETQRNKGNFPGRFSGRQFSNSRSEMNVSTLELGDSALYLCASSLGDRGQETQYFGPGTRLLVL.

This clonotype has a count of ten or more. The chain links TRBV7-2 to TRBJ1-1; tentative D call: TRBD1 (6 bases). Germline values: CDR1 SGHTA, CDR2 FQGNSA. This CDR3 region has 14 residues. The V end lost 5 bases, the J end lost 5 bases, and 15 bases lay between the germline ends. The CDR3 here is CASSPQGRRTEAFF. In nucleotides, the CDR3 is TGTGCCAGCAGCCCACAGGGTAGGAGGACTGAAGCTTTCTTT. Full variable domain (remainder filled in from reference TRBV7-2 and TRBJ1-1): GAGVSQSPSNKVTEKGKDVELRCDPISGHTALYWYRQSLGQGLEFLIYFQGNSAPDKSGLPSDRFSAERTGGSVSTLTIQRTQQEDSAVYLCASSPQGRRTEAFFGQGTRLTVV.

The chain has TRBV6-5 and TRBJ1-5, with D tentatively TRBD1 (6 bases). The CDR3 has 15 residues. Trimming shortened V by 6 bases and J by 0 bases, and 12 bases separated the two germline ends. Germline V lookup: CDR1 MNHEY, CDR2 SVGAGI. CDR3 sequence: CASRRGTSSNQPQHF. The CDR3 DNA sequence: TGTGCCAGCAGAAGAGGGACAAGTAGCAATCAGCCCCAGCATTTT.

This clonotype occurred once. The junction differs from germline at one of its ends, possibly a read error. V usage is TRBV3-1 and J usage is TRBJ1-5; a weak D match, TRBD1 (5 bases). Germline V gives CDR1 LGHDT, CDR2 YNNKEL (reference sequence). This CDR3 is 16 amino acids long. CDR3 sequence: CASSQAGGGGDQSQHF. The CDR3 DNA is TGTGCCAGCAGCCAAGCTGGCGGGGGTGGGGATCAGTCCCAGCATTTT. Using reference TRBV3-1 and TRBJ1-5 for the parts outside the CDR3, the full variable domain is DTAVSQTPKYLVTQMGNDKSIKCEQNLGHDTMYWYKQDSKKFLKIMFSYNNKELIINETVPNRFSPKSPDKAHLNLHINSLELGDSAVYFCASSQAGGGGDQSQHFGDGTRLSIL.

The gene calls are TRBV29-1 and TRBJ2-1; D is ambiguous. Looked up from germline, CDR1 is SQVTM and CDR2 is ANQGSEA. Trimming stripped 8 bases from V and 2 bases from J, with 13 bases between. This CDR3 is 13 amino acids long. The CDR3 DNA reads TGCAGCTCTTATGCAGGACCCTACAATGAGCAGTTCTTC. This encodes CSSYAGPYNEQFF.

This rearrangement joins TRBV3-1 to TRBJ2-7; possible D gene TRBD2, 6 bases. The CDR3 loop spans 13 amino acids. CDR1 is LGHDT, CDR2 YNNKEL, per germline (reference sequence). V was pared by 5 bases and J by 3 bases, with 11 bases between. CDR3 region: CASSNRDFYEQYF. In nucleotides, the CDR3 is TGTGCCAGCAGCAACCGGGACTTCTACGAGCAGTACTTC.

The J gene is TRBJ2-3, the V gene TRBV20-1; 8 bases align to TRBD2. The CDR3 is 15 amino acids. J was trimmed by 2 bases and V by 8 bases; bases with no gene match: 12. Germline CDR1 and CDR2: DFQATT and SNEGSKA (reference sequence). This CDR3 reads CSYDLAGGYTDTQYF. CDR3 in DNA: TGCAGTTATGACCTGGCGGGGGGATACACAGATACGCAGTATTTT.

Concerning this clonotype itself: The limits of the CDR3 on the DNA are not certain, so only TCRdb's listed CDR3 is given. This chain uses TRBV10-3 with TRBJ2-2; TRBD2, as called in the table, went unchecked against the DNA. The CDR3 is 18 amino acids long, termini counted. The germline V gene has CDR1 ENHRY and CDR2 SYGVKD. The CDR3 here is CAIKSLAGGPNTGELFFF.

The chain employs TRBV20-1 and TRBJ1-1, with 7 nucleotides matching TRBD1. The CDR3 totals 15 residues. Unmatched junction bases numbered 9, after V lost 1 base and J lost 4 bases. CDR1 is DFQATT and CDR2 is SNEGSKA in the germline V gene (reference sequence). Here the CDR3 DNA reads TGCAGTGCTAGAGGGTTCGGAAGGGGGCCCACTGAAGCTTTCTTT. Amino acids: CSARGFGRGPTEAFF.

The CDR3 spells CASSLEDSRANYGYTF. DNA for the CDR3: TGTGCCAGCAGCTTAGAAGACAGCCGAGCTAACTATGGCTACACCTTC. The chain uses TRBV7-9 and TRBJ1-2; weak D call: TRBD1 (5 bases). Trimming removed 1 base from V and 0 bases from J, with 12 bases in between. From germline, CDR1 is SEHNR and CDR2 FQNEAQ (reference sequence). The CDR3 runs to 16 residues. Looking up the rest from reference TRBV7-9 and TRBJ1-2 gives the full variable domain: DTGVSQNPRHKITKRGQNVTFRCDPISEHNRLYWYRQTLGQGPEFLTYFQNEAQLEKSRLLSDRFSAERPKGSFSTLEIQRTEQGDSAMYLCASSLEDSRANYGYTFGSGTRLTVV.

The V and J genes are TRBV4-1 and TRBJ2-7; D possibly uses TRBD1 or TRBD2 (6 bases each). Germline V gives CDR1 MGHRA, CDR2 YSYEKL. The CDR3 has 13 residues. V lost 1 base to trimming and J lost 6 bases, with 10 bases between them. As DNA, the CDR3 is TGCGCCAGCAGCCAAGGACCGGGGGCCGAGCAGTACTTC. This codes for CASSQGPGAEQYF.

This clonotype was seen repeatedly, ten times or more. The CDR3 DNA reads TGTGCCAGCAGTTACCAACCTCTAGCGGGGGGGCATCCTTCCGGAGAGCAGTACGTC. Translation gives CASSYQPLAGGHPSGEQYV. The rearrangement uses TRBV6-2 or TRBV6-3 and TRBJ2-7; 12 nucleotides align to TRBD2. This CDR3 is 19 amino acids long. Germline CDR1 is MNHEY and CDR2 is SVGEGT. The junction had 18 bases not matched to a gene; V was cut back by 2 bases and J by 7 bases.

This clonotype was seen at least ten times. The gene calls are TRBV7-2 and TRBJ2-2; D gene uncertain. V was clipped by 5 bases and J by 6 bases, with 10 bases between them. This CDR3 contains 13 residues. Germline V gene lookup returns CDR1 SGHTA and CDR2 FQGNSA. CDR3 in amino acids: CASSPSKAGELFF. The CDR3 nucleotides read TGTGCCAGCAGCCCATCCAAGGCCGGGGAGCTGTTTTTT.

This clonotype was recorded many times. The chain couples TRBV29-1 to TRBJ2-2, with unresolved D. V was clipped by 0 bases and J by 7 bases, with 9 bases between them. The CDR3 has 13 amino acids. Germline CDR1 and CDR2: SQVTM and ANQGSEA. This CDR3 reads CSVEDPRSGELFF. DNA of the CDR3: TGCAGCGTTGAAGACCCGCGGAGCGGGGAGCTGTTTTTT.

The genes are TRBV7-9 and TRBJ2-3; 9 bases are a match to TRBD2. Germline-derived CDR1 and CDR2 are SEHNR and FQNEAQ (reference sequence). Germline trimming cut 5 bases from V and 4 bases from J; bases unmatched to any gene: 4. The CDR3 extends over 14 amino acids. Written as DNA, the CDR3 is TGTGCCAGCAGCAGTAGCGGGGGCCCAGATACGCAGTATTTT. It encodes CASSSSGGPDTQYF.

For the CDR3, the DNA is TGCGCCAGCAGCTCGCAACAGGGGGCTGTGGAGACCCAGTACTTC. Encoded protein: CASSSQQGAVETQYF. The chain combines TRBV5-1 with TRBJ2-5, with 9 bases fitting TRBD1. The CDR3 loop spans 15 amino acids. V shed 3 bases and J 5 bases; nucleotides not matched to a gene: 8. Germline V lookup: CDR1 SGHRS, CDR2 YFSETQ.

This clonotype turned up a few times. The chain carries TRBV6-5 and TRBJ1-5, with TRBD1 identical over 8 bases. Germline V gives CDR1 MNHEY, CDR2 SVGAGI. The CDR3 extends over 13 amino acids. V was clipped by 0 bases and J by 10 bases; unmatched bases: 2. CDR3 sequence (DNA): TGTGCCAGCAGTTACTCCACAGGGGGACCCCAGCATTTT. It is translated as CASSYSTGGPQHF.

This sequence joins TRBV21-1 and TRBJ2-7; no check of the table's D call, TRBD2, against the DNA was made. TRBV21-1 is a pseudogene segment. This CDR3 comprises 13 residues. CDR3 amino acids: CASSNLAAYEQYF. Written as DNA, the CDR3 is TGTGCCAGCAGCAACCTAGCGGCCTACGAGCAGTACTTC.

This clonotype was detected only a few times. The chain links TRBV6-1 to TRBJ2-3; no firm D call. The CDR3 is 15 residues long. Per the germline V gene, CDR1 is MNHNS and CDR2 is SASEGT. V was shortened by 1 base and J by 4 bases, with 12 bases between the two germline ends. In DNA, the CDR3 is TGTGCCAGCAGTGAAGTAGGCCACAGTGCAGATACGCAGTATTTT. It encodes CASSEVGHSADTQYF.

The rearrangement joins TRBV4-2 to TRBJ1-2, with D possibly matching TRBD1 (5 bases). Trimming took 1 base from V and 4 from J, leaving 13 bases between them. The length of the CDR3 is 15 residues. Germline values: CDR1 LGHNA, CDR2 YNFKEQ. The CDR3 DNA reads TGTGCCAGCAGCCAAGCCCACGAAGGGGCCTATGGCTACACCTTC. Translation: CASSQAHEGAYGYTF.